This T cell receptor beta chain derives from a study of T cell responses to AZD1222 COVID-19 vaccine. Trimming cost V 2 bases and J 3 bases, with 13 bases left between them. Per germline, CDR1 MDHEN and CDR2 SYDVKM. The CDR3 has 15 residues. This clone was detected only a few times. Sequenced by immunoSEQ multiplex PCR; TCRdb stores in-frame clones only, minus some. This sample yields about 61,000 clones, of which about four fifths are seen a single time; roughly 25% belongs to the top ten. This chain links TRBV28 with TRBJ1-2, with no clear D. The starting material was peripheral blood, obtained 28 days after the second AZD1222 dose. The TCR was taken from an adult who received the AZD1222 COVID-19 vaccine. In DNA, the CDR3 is TGTGCCAGCAGTTTAACCCTGAACCAGGACTATGGCTACACCTTC. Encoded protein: CASSLTLNQDYGYTF.